The subject of this entry is one TCR beta chain. Its antigen is currently unknown. Healthy Caucasian individuals made up all the donors. These data originate in a study of identical twins. Study-wide points: Modelling approaches yielded underestimates of out-of-frame TCR alpha sharing between monozygotic twins. Analyses based on zero insertions could be partly confounded by invariant MAIT and iNKT cells.

The germline V gene encodes CDR1 SGHRS and CDR2 YFSETQ. CDR3 size: 17 residues. Germline trimming cut 2 bases from V and 1 base from J; bases unmatched to any gene: 7. TCRdb itself ran the 5' RACE reads through MiXCR, one entry per CDR3 protein. Of a few hundred thousand distinct CDR3 sequences in the sample, 14% were seen once. These data also featured in a second study, about yellow fever vaccine responses in identical twins.

The source material was CD4+ T cells sorted from blood. The clonotype originates from a woman aged 18-29 years in good health. V and J are TRBV5-1 and TRBJ2-3; 10 nucleotides agree with TRBD2. The CDR3 loop reads CASSFGLAGVGTDTQYF. CDR3 bases: TGCGCCAGCAGCTTTGGTCTAGCGGGGGTTGGCACAGATACGCAGTATTTT.